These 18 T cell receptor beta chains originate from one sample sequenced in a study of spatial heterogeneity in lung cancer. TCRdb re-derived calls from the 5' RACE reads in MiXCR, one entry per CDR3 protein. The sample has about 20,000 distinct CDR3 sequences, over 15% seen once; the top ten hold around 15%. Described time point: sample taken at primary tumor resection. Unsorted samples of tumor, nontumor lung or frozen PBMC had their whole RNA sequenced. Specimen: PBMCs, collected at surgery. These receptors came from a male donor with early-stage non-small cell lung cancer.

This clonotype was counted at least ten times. CDR3 nucleotides: TGCAGTGCTAGACGGGGTAGCGGGGGGTACACAGATACGCAGTATTTT. Protein product: CSARRGSGGYTDTQYF. This sequence joins TRBV20-1 and TRBJ2-3; the match to TRBD2 covers 10 bases. The J segment lost 2 bases and the V segment lost 2 bases, leaving 7 bases of the junction unmatched. Germline assignment: CDR1 DFQATT and CDR2 SNEGSKA (reference sequence). The CDR3 is 16 residues long.

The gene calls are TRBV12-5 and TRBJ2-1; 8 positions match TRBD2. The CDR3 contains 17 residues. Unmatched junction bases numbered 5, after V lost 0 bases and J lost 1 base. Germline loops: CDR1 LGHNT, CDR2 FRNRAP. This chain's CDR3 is CASGLVLGLGSYNEQFF. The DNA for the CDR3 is TGTGCTAGTGGTTTGGTACTGGGACTAGGGTCCTACAATGAGCAGTTCTTC.

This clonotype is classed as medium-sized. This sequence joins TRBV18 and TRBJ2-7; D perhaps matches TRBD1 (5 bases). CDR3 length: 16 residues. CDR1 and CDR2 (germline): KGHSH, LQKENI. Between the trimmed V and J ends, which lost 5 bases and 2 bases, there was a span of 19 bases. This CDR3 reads CASSDIKGRIAYEQYF. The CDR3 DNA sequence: TGTGCCAGCTCAGACATCAAGGGGCGAATAGCCTACGAGCAGTACTTC.

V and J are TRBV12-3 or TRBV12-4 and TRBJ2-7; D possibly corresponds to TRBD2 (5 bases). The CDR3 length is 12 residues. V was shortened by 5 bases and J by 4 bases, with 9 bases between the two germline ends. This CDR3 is CASSDYPYEQYF. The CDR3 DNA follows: TGTGCCAGCAGTGACTACCCTTACGAGCAGTACTTC.

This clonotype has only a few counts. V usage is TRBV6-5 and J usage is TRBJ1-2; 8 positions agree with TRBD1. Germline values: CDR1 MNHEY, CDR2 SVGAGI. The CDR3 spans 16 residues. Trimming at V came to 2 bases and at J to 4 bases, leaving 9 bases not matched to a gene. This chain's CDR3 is CASSYGSPGGIYGYTF. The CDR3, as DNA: TGTGCCAGCAGTTACGGAAGCCCAGGGGGCATCTATGGCTACACCTTC.

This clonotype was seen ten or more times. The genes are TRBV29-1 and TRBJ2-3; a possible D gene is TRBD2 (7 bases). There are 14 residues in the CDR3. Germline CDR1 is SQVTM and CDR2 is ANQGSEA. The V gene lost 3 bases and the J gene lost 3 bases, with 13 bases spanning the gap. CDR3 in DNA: TGCAGCGTTGATCCAGGGGAGGGGACAGATACGCAGTATTTT. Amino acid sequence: CSVDPGEGTDTQYF.

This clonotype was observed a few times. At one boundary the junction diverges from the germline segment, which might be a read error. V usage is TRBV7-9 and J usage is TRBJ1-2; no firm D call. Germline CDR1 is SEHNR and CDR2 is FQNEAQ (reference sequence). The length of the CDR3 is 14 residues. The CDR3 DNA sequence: TGTTCCAGCAGTCTAGACTGGGCAGACTATGGCTACACCTTC. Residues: CSSSLDWADYGYTF.

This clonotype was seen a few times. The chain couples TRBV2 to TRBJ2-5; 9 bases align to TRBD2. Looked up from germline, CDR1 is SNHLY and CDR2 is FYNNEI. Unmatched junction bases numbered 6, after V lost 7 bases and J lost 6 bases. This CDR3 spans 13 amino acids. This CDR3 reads CASTGTSMQTQYF. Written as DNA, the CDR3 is TGTGCCAGCACCGGGACTAGCATGCAGACCCAGTACTTC.

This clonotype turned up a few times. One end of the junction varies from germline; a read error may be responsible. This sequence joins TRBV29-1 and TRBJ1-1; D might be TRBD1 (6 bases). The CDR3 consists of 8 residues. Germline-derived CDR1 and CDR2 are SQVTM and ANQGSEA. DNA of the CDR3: TGCAGCGTTGAGACAGGCCTTTTT. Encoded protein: CSVETGLF. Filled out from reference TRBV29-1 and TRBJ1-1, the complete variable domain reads SAVISQKPSRDICQRGTSLTIQCQVDSQVTMMFWYRQQPGQSLTLIATANQGSEATYESGFVIDKFPISRPNLTFSTLTVSNMSPEDSSIYLCSVETGLFGQGTRLTVV.

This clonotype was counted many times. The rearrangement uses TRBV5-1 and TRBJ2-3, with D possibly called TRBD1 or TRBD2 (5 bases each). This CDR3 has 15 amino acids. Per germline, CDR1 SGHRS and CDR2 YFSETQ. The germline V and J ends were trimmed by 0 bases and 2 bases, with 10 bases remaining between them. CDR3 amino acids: CASSLGDDPTDTQYF. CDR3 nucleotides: TGCGCCAGCAGCTTGGGGGACGACCCCACAGATACGCAGTATTTT. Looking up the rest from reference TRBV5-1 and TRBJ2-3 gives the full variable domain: KAGVTQTPRYLIKTRGQQVTLSCSPISGHRSVSWYQQTPGQGLQFLFEYFSETQRNKGNFPGRFSGRQFSNSRSEMNVSTLELGDSALYLCASSLGDDPTDTQYFGPGTRLTVL.

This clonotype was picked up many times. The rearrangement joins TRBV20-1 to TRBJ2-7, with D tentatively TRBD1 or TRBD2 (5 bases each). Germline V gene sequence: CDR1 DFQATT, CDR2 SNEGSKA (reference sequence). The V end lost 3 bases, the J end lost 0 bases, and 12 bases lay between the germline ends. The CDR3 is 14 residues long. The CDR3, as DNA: TGCAGTGCTAGGAATCCAGGGAGCTCCTACGAGCAGTACTTC. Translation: CSARNPGSSYEQYF.

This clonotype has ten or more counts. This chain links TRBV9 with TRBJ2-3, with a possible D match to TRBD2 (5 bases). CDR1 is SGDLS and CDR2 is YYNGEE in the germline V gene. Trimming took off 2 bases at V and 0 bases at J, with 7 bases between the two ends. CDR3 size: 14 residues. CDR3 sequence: CASSVRRSTDTQYF. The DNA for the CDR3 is TGTGCCAGCAGCGTTAGGAGGAGCACAGATACGCAGTATTTT.

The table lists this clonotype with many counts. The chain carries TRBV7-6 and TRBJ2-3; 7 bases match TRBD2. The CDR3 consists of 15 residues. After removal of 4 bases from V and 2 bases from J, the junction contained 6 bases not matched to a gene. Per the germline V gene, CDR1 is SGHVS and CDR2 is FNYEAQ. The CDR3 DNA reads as TGTGCCAGCAGCTCACAAGCGGGGTACACAGATACGCAGTATTTT. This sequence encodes CASSSQAGYTDTQYF.

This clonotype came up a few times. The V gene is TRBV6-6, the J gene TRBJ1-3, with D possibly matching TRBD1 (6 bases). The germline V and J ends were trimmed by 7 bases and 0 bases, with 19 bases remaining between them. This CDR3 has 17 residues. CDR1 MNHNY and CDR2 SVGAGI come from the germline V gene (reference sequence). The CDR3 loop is CASIRDGQDSSGNTIYF. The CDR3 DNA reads TGTGCCAGCATTAGAGATGGGCAGGACAGCTCTGGAAACACCATATATTTT.

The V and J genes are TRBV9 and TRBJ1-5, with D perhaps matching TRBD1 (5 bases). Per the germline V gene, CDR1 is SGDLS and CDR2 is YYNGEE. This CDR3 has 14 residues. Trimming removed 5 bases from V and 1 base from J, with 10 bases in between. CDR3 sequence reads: CASSGAVSNQPQHF. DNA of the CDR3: TGTGCCAGCAGTGGGGCCGTCAGCAATCAGCCCCAGCATTTT.

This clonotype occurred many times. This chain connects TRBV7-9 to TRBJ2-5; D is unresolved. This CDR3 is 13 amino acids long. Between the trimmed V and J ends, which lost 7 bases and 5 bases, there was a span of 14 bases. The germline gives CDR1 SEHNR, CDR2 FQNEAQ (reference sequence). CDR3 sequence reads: CASNQQPKETQYF. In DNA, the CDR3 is TGTGCCAGCAACCAACAACCTAAGGAGACCCAGTACTTC.

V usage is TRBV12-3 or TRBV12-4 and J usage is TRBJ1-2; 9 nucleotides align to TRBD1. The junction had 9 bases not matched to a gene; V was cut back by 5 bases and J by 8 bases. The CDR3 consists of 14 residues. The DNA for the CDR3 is TGTGCCAGCAGTCCGGAACAGGGGGCGCGGGGCTACACCTTC. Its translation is CASSPEQGARGYTF.

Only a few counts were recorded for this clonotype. This chain's CDR3 is CSVGTGPSSYNEQFF. CDR3 DNA: TGCAGCGTAGGGACAGGACCAAGCTCCTACAATGAGCAGTTCTTC. The rearrangement uses TRBV29-1 and TRBJ2-1, with 8 bases aligning to TRBD1. The CDR3 has 15 residues. V lost 6 bases to trimming and J lost 0 bases; unmatched junction nucleotides: 7. The germline CDR1 and CDR2 sequences are SQVTM and ANQGSEA.